This T cell receptor (beta chain) was sequenced during a study of blood T cell repertoires in COVID-19. In the study overall: Acute-phase and convalescent COVID-19 samples originated in the United States, Italy and Spain. Nucleic acid was either cDNA or gDNA, and it came from T cells, B-cell-depleted T cells, or PBMCs.

Original handling: Estimation of nucleated cell counts relied on the amplification of reference gene primers. Produced via immunoSEQ multiplex PCR; TCRdb's table is partial and in-frame only. That table is the source of V, J and clone size, and D and trimming were worked out from the DNA. The table lists 100,000 to 150,000 clones, around 81% of them singletons. Followed longitudinally, the Seattle patients had been enrolled during active infection. CDR1 is SGHTA and CDR2 is FQGTGA in the germline V gene. The CDR3 covers 15 residues. V was shortened by 5 bases and J by 1 base, with 13 bases between the two germline ends.

The genes are TRBV7-3 and TRBJ2-3; D might be TRBD2 (6 bases). The receptor comes from a man in his thirties or forties with COVID-19, enrolled during active disease. The sample comprised peripheral blood. In nucleotides, the CDR3 is TGTGCCAGCAGCCTAGAGGCTAGCGGCACAGATACGCAGTATTTT. This translates into CASSLEASGTDTQYF.